The entry below describes one T cell receptor beta chain. The data were obtained in a study of blood T cell repertoires in COVID-19. The CDR3 extends over 15 amino acids. The junction had 10 bases not matched to a gene; V was cut back by 6 bases and J by 7 bases. Germline values: CDR1 KGHSH, CDR2 LQKENI. Assay used: immunoSEQ multiplex PCR; TCRdb lists only in-frame clones, some missing. The sample comprises 130,000 to 150,000 clones, roughly 81% of which are singletons, and over 2.5% rests with the top ten. The J gene is TRBJ2-1, the V gene TRBV18; 9 bases map to TRBD2. This clonotype originated in a human donor with acute or convalescent COVID-19. The donor label of this sample is uncertain. Material: peripheral blood. The CDR3 DNA reads TGTGCCAGCTCCCCTTCGCGGGGGGGCCGGAATGAGCAGTTCTTC. It codes for CASSPSRGGRNEQFF. Variable domain in full (rest from reference TRBV18 and TRBJ2-1): NAGVMQNPRHLVRRRGQEARLRCSPMKGHSHVYWYRQLPEEGLKFMVYLQKENIIDESGMPKERFSAEFPKEGPSILRIQQVVRGDSAAYFCASSPSRGGRNEQFFGPGTRLTVL.